One TCR beta chain is described in this entry. The CDR3 is 15 residues long. V lost 1 base to trimming and J lost 5 bases, with 13 bases between them. Germline assignment: CDR1 LGHNA and CDR2 YSLEER. These data are taken from a study of cytomegalovirus exposure and HLA in healthy donors. 60 Vbeta and 13 Jbeta primers were used in PCR. The data were produced by immunoSEQ multiplex PCR, yet TCRdb's version contains in-frame clones alone and is incomplete. The sample shows 95,000 to 100,000 clones, around four fifths of them seen only once. The sequence came from a man aged 35 to 55 in good health and CMV-seronegative. Sequencing was carried out using PBMCs. This rearrangement joins TRBV4-3 to TRBJ2-3; possible D gene TRBD1, 6 bases. The CDR3 bases are TGCGCCAGCAGCCAAGTCCAGGGGCGGTTAGATACGCAGTATTTT. Translated: CASSQVQGRLDTQYF.